Listed here are 25 T cell receptor beta chains from one sample, sequenced in a study of neoadjuvant anti-PD-1 for oral cavity cancer. Data came from immunoSEQ multiplex PCR; TCRdb stores just in-frame clones and leaves some out. This sample yields approximately 15,000 clones, of which less than 80% are seen a single time; about 2.7% belongs to the top ten. As for time point: after neoadjuvant nivolumab, at surgical resection. This specimen consisted of PBMCs, obtained after nivolumab (anti-PD-1) treatment. The receptors derive from a person between 40 and 80 years old with oral cavity squamous cell carcinoma.

This chain links TRBV7-8 with TRBJ2-7; tentatively, D is TRBD2 (6 bases). CDR3 size: 15 residues. In germline, CDR1 is SGHVS, CDR2 FQNEAQ. Trimming took 1 base from V and 0 from J, leaving 10 bases between them. The CDR3 DNA is TGTGCCAGCAGCTTAGTGGGGGGAGGCTCCTACGAGCAGTACTTC. Translated: CASSLVGGGSYEQYF.

V usage is TRBV6-1 and J usage is TRBJ2-3; 7 bases fit TRBD2. Germline-derived CDR1 and CDR2 are MNHNS and SASEGT. Trimming took 2 bases from V and 0 from J; bases not matched to a gene: 5. This CDR3 has 16 residues. Here the CDR3 reads CASSERLAVSTDTQYF. The CDR3 DNA is TGTGCCAGCAGTGAAAGGCTAGCGGTTAGCACAGATACGCAGTATTTT.

This chain joins TRBV11-3 and TRBJ2-2; 8 bases align to TRBD1. CDR1 is SGHNT and CDR2 is YENEEA in the germline V gene. This CDR3 has 17 amino acids. Trimming at V came to 4 bases and at J to 1 base, leaving 8 bases not matched to a gene. The CDR3 region has the DNA TGTGCCAGCAGCTCCGGGACAGGCCGTGGGAACACCGGGGAGCTGTTTTTT. Its translation is CASSSGTGRGNTGELFF.

The V and J genes are TRBV2 and TRBJ2-3, with 14 positions matching TRBD2. This CDR3 spans 19 amino acids. CDR1 and CDR2 from the germline V gene are SNHLY and FYNNEI. Unmatched junction bases numbered 15, after V lost 4 bases and J lost 6 bases. The CDR3 sequence is CASSVGHPGLAGGQDTQYF. The CDR3 region has the DNA TGTGCCAGCAGTGTGGGGCATCCTGGACTAGCGGGGGGCCAGGATACGCAGTATTTT.

The genes are TRBV6-4 and TRBJ1-1, with TRBD1 as a possible D gene (6 bases). Trimming cost V 3 bases and J 4 bases, with 9 bases left between them. Looked up from germline, CDR1 is MRHNA and CDR2 is SNTAGT. This CDR3 has 13 residues. DNA of the CDR3: TGTGCCAGCAGTGAACAGGGTGGCACTGAAGCTTTCTTT. Its translation: CASSEQGGTEAFF.

The chain employs TRBV19 and TRBJ2-2, with 9 bases that match TRBD2. CDR3 length: 17 residues. Germline lookup yields CDR1 LNHDA and CDR2 SQIVND (reference sequence). V was pared by 0 bases and J by 4 bases, with 6 bases of the junction left unmatched. This chain's CDR3 is CASSIDGGRGSTGELFF. CDR3 DNA: TGTGCCAGTAGTATAGATGGCGGGAGGGGGAGCACCGGGGAGCTGTTTTTT.

J is TRBJ2-2 and V is TRBV7-6; TRBD1 might be the D (5 bases). The V and J ends lost 2 bases and 4 bases respectively, with 11 bases between them. Germline CDR1 and CDR2: SGHVS and FNYEAQ. The CDR3 length is 15 residues. CDR3 nucleotide sequence: TGTGCCAGCAGCTTACCGGACACGCTCACCGGGGAGCTGTTTTTT. The encoded protein is CASSLPDTLTGELFF.

This chain connects TRBV9 to TRBJ2-7, with 9 bases aligning to TRBD2. Per germline, CDR1 SGDLS and CDR2 YYNGEE. CDR3 length: 14 residues. Trimming cost V 4 bases and J 3 bases; bases outside gene matches: 5. CDR3 DNA: TGTGCCAGCAGCTCCTCTAGCGGGGACTACGAGCAGTACTTC. As protein: CASSSSSGDYEQYF.

This sequence joins TRBV2 and TRBJ2-5; 8 nucleotides match TRBD1. This CDR3 comprises 15 residues. The germline CDR1 and CDR2 sequences are SNHLY and FYNNEI. J gave up 6 bases and V 5 bases, and 11 bases lay outside the gene matches. The CDR3 protein is CASSQVSGQGQTQYF. The CDR3 nucleotides read TGTGCCAGCAGTCAAGTCAGTGGACAGGGCCAGACCCAGTACTTC.

The chain recombines TRBV27 with TRBJ2-5; either TRBD1 or TRBD2 may fit D (5 bases each). Per germline, CDR1 MNHEY and CDR2 SMNVEV (reference sequence). The CDR3 covers 13 residues. The germline V and J ends were trimmed by 10 bases and 5 bases, with 17 bases remaining between them. The CDR3, as DNA: TGTGCCACCTCAGGGACGGATGGGGAGACCCAGTACTTC. Protein sequence: CATSGTDGETQYF.

This clone showed up just a few times. The gene calls are TRBV11-2 and TRBJ1-1, with 8 bases that match TRBD1. Per the germline V gene, CDR1 is SGHAT and CDR2 is FQNNGV. There are 14 residues in the CDR3. J gave up 4 bases and V 3 bases, and 4 bases lay outside the gene matches. The CDR3 bases are TGTGCCAGCAGCTTGACCGGGACAGGCACTGAAGCTTTCTTT. Protein product: CASSLTGTGTEAFF.

V is TRBV19 and J is TRBJ2-5; 11 nucleotides match TRBD2. With V trimmed by 7 bases and J by 4 bases, 5 bases remained unmatched. In germline, CDR1 is LNHDA, CDR2 SQIVND (reference sequence). The CDR3 has 14 amino acids. DNA for the CDR3: TGTGCCAGTAAAACTAGCGGGAGAAGAGAGACCCAGTACTTC. Its translation is CASKTSGRRETQYF.

This chain joins TRBV6-1 and TRBJ2-3; D is uncertain. CDR3 length equals 11 residues. V was trimmed by 6 bases and J by 4 bases, leaving 5 bases between them. The germline CDR1 and CDR2 sequences are MNHNS and SASEGT. Here the CDR3 DNA reads TGTGCCAGCAGCCAAGCAGATACGCAGTATTTT. This codes for CASSQADTQYF.

The chain employs TRBV13 and TRBJ2-3, with TRBD1 identical over 10 bases. CDR1 and CDR2 (germline): PRHDT, FYEKMQ (reference sequence). CDR3 length: 14 amino acids. Trimming cost V 4 bases and J 6 bases; bases outside gene matches: 4. The CDR3 sequence is CASSSGQGTDTQYF. CDR3 coding DNA: TGTGCCAGCAGCTCGGGACAGGGGACGGATACGCAGTATTTT.

The chain uses TRBV27 and TRBJ2-2; 7 bases agree with TRBD1. After removal of 5 bases from V and 6 bases from J, the junction contained 12 bases not matched to a gene. CDR3 length equals 16 residues. The germline gives CDR1 MNHEY, CDR2 SMNVEV (reference sequence). The CDR3 DNA is TGTGCCAGCAGTCTTATTGCCCACAGGGGAGCCGGGGAGCTGTTTTTT. This encodes CASSLIAHRGAGELFF.

This chain joins TRBV10-3 and TRBJ2-3; tentative D call: TRBD2 (7 bases). The V gene's germline CDR1 is ENHRY and CDR2 SYGVKD. The CDR3 runs to 16 residues. The V and J ends lost 2 bases and 2 bases respectively, with 14 bases between them. CDR3 in amino acids: CAISETTGGLTDTQYF. The CDR3 DNA follows: TGTGCCATCAGTGAGACGACGGGGGGCCTCACAGATACGCAGTATTTT.

The chain carries TRBV30 and TRBJ2-7, with 7 bases matching TRBD1. V dropped 1 base and J dropped 6; count of bases not matched to a gene: 3. In germline, CDR1 is GTSNPN, CDR2 SVGIG (reference sequence). The CDR3 sequence is 12 residues long. The CDR3 DNA reads TGTGCCTGGAGTGACCGGGACAGCGAGCAGTACTTC. Translated, it gives CAWSDRDSEQYF.

This clone showed up just once. This chain connects TRBV7-8 to TRBJ1-5, with 7 bases that match TRBD1. Germline CDR1 reads SGHVS; CDR2 reads FQNEAQ. The CDR3 spans 15 residues. Losses at the gene ends were 5 bases for V and 8 bases for J; bases not matched to a gene: 12. CDR3 residues: CASSPTGGRGEPQHF. The CDR3 bases are TGTGCCAGCAGCCCAACCGGTGGCAGGGGGGAGCCCCAGCATTTT. The variable domain in full, with the rest retrieved from reference TRBV7-8 and TRBJ1-5, is GAGVSQSPRYKVAKRGQDVALRCDPISGHVSLFWYQQALGQGPEFLTYFQNEAQLDKSGLPSDRFFAERPEGSVSTLKIQRTQQEDSAVYLCASSPTGGRGEPQHFGDGTRLSIL.

This clone was detected once. The CDR3 region is CAWGLDWNSYNEQFF. The CDR3 DNA reads TGTGCCTGGGGCTTGGACTGGAACTCCTACAATGAGCAGTTCTTC. The rearrangement joins TRBV30 to TRBJ2-1, with D perhaps TRBD2 (5 bases). This CDR3 spans 15 amino acids. V was cut by 5 bases and J by 0 bases, with 14 bases left in between. Per germline, CDR1 GTSNPN and CDR2 SVGIG (reference sequence).

J is TRBJ2-2 and V is TRBV27; 10 bases agree with TRBD2. Germline V CDR1 and CDR2: MNHEY, SMNVEV (reference sequence). The CDR3 extends over 17 amino acids. V trimming: 5 bases; J trimming: 7 bases; junction bases outside the gene matches: 13. Written as DNA, the CDR3 is TGTGCCAGCAGTATAAGCGGGAGGGCCGTATTTGACGGGGAGCTGTTTTTT. This gives the protein CASSISGRAVFDGELFF.

V gene TRBV27 combines with J gene TRBJ2-2; no definite D call. The CDR3 runs to 12 residues. Trimming pared 7 bases from V and 4 bases from J, leaving 7 bases between. Germline V lookup: CDR1 MNHEY, CDR2 SMNVEV (reference sequence). This CDR3 reads CASMKLTGELFF. The CDR3 DNA follows: TGTGCCAGCATGAAGCTCACCGGGGAGCTGTTTTTT.

The chain employs TRBV6-7 and TRBJ2-2; D is perhaps TRBD2 (7 bases). TRBV6-7 qualifies as an ORF whose function is uncertain. CDR3 length: 14 amino acids. Trimming cost V 10 bases and J 13 bases, with 25 bases left between them. The CDR3 spells CAKRGASRRNGLFF. CDR3 nucleotides: TGTGCCAAACGGGGGGCGAGTCGGAGAAACGGGCTGTTTTTT.

The chain is built from TRBV5-4 and TRBJ2-7, with 8 nucleotides matching TRBD1. Germline loops: CDR1 SGHNT, CDR2 YYREEE (reference sequence). This CDR3 region has 16 residues. V lost 3 bases and J lost 4; bases outside the gene matches: 12. In nucleotides, the CDR3 is TGTGCCAGCAGCTATGAGGCCAGGGGGCAGCGGTACGAGCAGTACTTC. Translated, it gives CASSYEARGQRYEQYF.

The chain couples TRBV10-2 to TRBJ2-5; D remains unclear. V shed 3 bases and J shed 5 bases, with 10 bases lying between them. There are 13 residues in the CDR3. Germline V gene sequence: CDR1 WSHSY, CDR2 SAAADI. This CDR3 is CASSDFLLETQYF. The CDR3 coding sequence is TGCGCCAGCAGTGACTTCCTTCTGGAGACCCAGTACTTC.

The V call is TRBV6-1, the J call TRBJ2-5; D gene ambiguous. Germline CDR1 and CDR2: MNHNS and SASEGT. Trimming pared 5 bases from V and 0 bases from J, leaving 10 bases between. The CDR3 runs 14 residues. CDR3 sequence: CASSQTLYQETQYF. CDR3 nucleotide sequence: TGTGCCAGCAGTCAGACTCTGTACCAAGAGACCCAGTACTTC.